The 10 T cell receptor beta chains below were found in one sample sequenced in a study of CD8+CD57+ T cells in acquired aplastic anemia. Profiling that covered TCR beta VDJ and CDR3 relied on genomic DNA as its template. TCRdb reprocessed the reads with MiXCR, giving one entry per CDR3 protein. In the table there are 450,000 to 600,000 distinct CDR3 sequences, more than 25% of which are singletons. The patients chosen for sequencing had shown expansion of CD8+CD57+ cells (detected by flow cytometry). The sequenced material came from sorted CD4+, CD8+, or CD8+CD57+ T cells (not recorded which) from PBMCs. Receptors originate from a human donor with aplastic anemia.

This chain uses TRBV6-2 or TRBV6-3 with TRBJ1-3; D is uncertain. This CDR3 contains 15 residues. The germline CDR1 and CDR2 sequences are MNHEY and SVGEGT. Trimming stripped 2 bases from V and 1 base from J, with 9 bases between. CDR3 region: CASSYVGTSGNTIYF. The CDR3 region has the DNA TGTGCCAGCAGTTACGTTGGTACATCTGGAAACACCATATATTTT.

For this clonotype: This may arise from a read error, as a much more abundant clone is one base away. The CDR3: CAISDRGSDDEQCF. The CDR3 coding sequence is TGTGCCATCAGTGATCGGGGTTCTGACGACGAGCAGTGCTTC. This rearrangement joins TRBV10-3 to TRBJ2-7; TRBD2 is a possible D gene (5 bases). Germline CDR1 is ENHRY and CDR2 is SYGVKD. The CDR3 covers 14 residues.

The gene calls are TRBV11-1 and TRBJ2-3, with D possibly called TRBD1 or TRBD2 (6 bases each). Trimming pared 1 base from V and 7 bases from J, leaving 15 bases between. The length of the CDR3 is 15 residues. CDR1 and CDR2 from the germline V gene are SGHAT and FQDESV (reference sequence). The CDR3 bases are TGTGCCAGCAGCTTAGAGGGGGGAGAGTCAAATACGCAGTATTTT. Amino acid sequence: CASSLEGGESNTQYF.

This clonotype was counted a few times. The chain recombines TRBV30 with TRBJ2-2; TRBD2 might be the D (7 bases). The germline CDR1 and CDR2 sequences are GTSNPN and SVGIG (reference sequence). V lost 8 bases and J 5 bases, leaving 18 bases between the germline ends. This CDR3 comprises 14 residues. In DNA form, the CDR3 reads TGTGCCCGAGAGGGGGGGGGAGATACCGGGGAGCTGTTTTTT. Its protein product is CAREGGGDTGELFF.

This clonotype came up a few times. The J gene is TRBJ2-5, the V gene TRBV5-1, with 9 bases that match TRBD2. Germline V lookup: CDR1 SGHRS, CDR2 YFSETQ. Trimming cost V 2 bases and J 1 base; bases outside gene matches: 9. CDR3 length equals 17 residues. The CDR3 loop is CASSFGGGDSSQETQYF. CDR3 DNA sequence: TGCGCCAGCAGCTTTGGCGGGGGGGACTCCTCCCAAGAGACCCAGTACTTC. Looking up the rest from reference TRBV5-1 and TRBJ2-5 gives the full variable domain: KAGVTQTPRYLIKTRGQQVTLSCSPISGHRSVSWYQQTPGQGLQFLFEYFSETQRNKGNFPGRFSGRQFSNSRSEMNVSTLELGDSALYLCASSFGGGDSSQETQYFGPGTRLLVL.

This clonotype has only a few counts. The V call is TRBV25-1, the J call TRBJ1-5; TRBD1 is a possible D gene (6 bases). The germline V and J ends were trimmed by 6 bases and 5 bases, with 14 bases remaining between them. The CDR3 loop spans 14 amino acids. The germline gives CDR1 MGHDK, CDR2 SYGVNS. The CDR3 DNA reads TGTGCCAGCAGGAAGACAGGTGAGGATCAGCCCCAGCATTTT. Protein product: CASRKTGEDQPQHF.

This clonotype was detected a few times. CDR3 loop: CACLMNYGYTF. The DNA for the CDR3 is TGTGCCTGCTTAATGAACTATGGCTACACCTTC. The chain recombines TRBV30 with TRBJ1-2, with unresolved D. Germline CDR1 and CDR2: GTSNPN and SVGIG (reference sequence). V lost 6 bases, J lost 2 bases, and 7 bases lay in between. The CDR3 runs to 11 residues. The whole variable domain, filled in from reference TRBV30 and TRBJ1-2, reads SQTIHQWPATLVQPVGSPLSLECTVEGTSNPNLYWYRQAAGRGLQLLFYSVGIGQISSEVPQNLSASRPQDRQFILSSKKLLLSDSGFYLCACLMNYGYTFGSGTRLTVV.

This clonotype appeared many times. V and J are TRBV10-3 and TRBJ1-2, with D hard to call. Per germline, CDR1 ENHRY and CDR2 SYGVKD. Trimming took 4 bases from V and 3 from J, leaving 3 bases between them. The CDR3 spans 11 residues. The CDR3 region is CAISGDYGYTF. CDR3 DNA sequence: TGTGCCATCAGTGGGGACTATGGCTACACCTTC.

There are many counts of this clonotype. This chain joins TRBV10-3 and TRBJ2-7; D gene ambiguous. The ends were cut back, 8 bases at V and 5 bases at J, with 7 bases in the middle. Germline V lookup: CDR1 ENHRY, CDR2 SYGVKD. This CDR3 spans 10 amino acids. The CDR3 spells CAIFPDEQYF. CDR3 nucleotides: TGTGCCATCTTTCCGGACGAGCAGTACTTC.

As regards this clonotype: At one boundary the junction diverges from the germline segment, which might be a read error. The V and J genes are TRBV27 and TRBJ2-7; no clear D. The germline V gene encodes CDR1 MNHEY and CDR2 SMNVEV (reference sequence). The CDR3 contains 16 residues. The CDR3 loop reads CASSLRAGNSIYGQYF. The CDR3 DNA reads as TGTGCCAGCAGTTTACGAGCAGGTAACTCGATCTACGGGCAGTACTTC.